The next 2 T cell receptor beta chains were all read from a single sample in a study of Ad26.COV2.S vaccination and SARS-CoV-2 variants. Treatment here: about 20 received Ad26.COV2.S at low or high dose, single or two shots; 5 received placebo; per-sample allocation not given. Sampling occurred on day 63 after the first vaccine or placebo injection. Using immunoSEQ multiplex PCR, the repertoire was profiled, and TCRdb retains in-frame clones only, with some absent. The sample shows approximately 300,000 clones, 85% of them seen only once. This sample comprised peripheral blood, obtained in a trial of Ad26.COV2.S vaccine versus placebo. These receptors were obtained from a person aged 18-60 years who received the Ad26.COV2.S COVID-19 vaccine or a placebo.

The J gene is TRBJ2-3, the V gene TRBV5-1; either TRBD1 or TRBD2 may fit D (5 bases each). Germline V gene sequence: CDR1 SGHRS, CDR2 YFSETQ. This CDR3 region has 14 residues. Trimming left V 4 bases short and J 2 bases short, with 11 bases between. CDR3 coding DNA: TGCGCCAGCAGCAAGTCCGGGACCACAGATACGCAGTATTTT. Its protein product is CASSKSGTTDTQYF.

This clone showed up just a few times. This chain links TRBV7-8 with TRBJ1-1; D gene ambiguous. V lost 1 base and J lost 11, with 17 bases in between. CDR1 and CDR2 (germline): SGHVS, FQNEAQ. The CDR3 consists of 14 residues. The CDR3 DNA is TGTGCCAGCAGCTTAGGTAGTGTAGGGCTCTCGGCTTTCTTT. Amino acids: CASSLGSVGLSAFF. Combining the CDR3 with reference TRBV7-8 and TRBJ1-1 gives the whole variable domain GAGVSQSPRYKVAKRGQDVALRCDPISGHVSLFWYQQALGQGPEFLTYFQNEAQLDKSGLPSDRFFAERPEGSVSTLKIQRTQQEDSAVYLCASSLGSVGLSAFFGQGTRLTVV.